Following are 21 T cell receptor beta chains from one sample sequenced in a study of cytomegalovirus exposure and HLA in healthy donors. Primers for the PCR totalled 60 Vbeta and 13 Jbeta. Sequenced by immunoSEQ multiplex PCR; TCRdb stores in-frame clones only, minus some. The data show roughly 160,000 clones, about 82% seen once. Sequenced: PBMCs. These receptors all stem from a woman aged 45-65 years in good health and CMV-seropositive.

The rearrangement joins TRBV7-2 to TRBJ2-2; TRBD2 matches 8 bases. V dropped 2 bases and J dropped 6; count of bases not matched to a gene: 5. The CDR3 length is 15 residues. Germline V CDR1 and CDR2: SGHTA, FQGNSA. The CDR3 spells CASSLTSGASGELFF. CDR3 DNA sequence: TGTGCCAGCAGCTTAACTAGCGGTGCTTCCGGGGAGCTGTTTTTT.

V usage is TRBV5-1 and J usage is TRBJ1-1; 7 nucleotides match TRBD1. The J segment lost 3 bases and the V segment lost 4 bases, leaving 15 bases of the junction unmatched. The CDR3 is 17 amino acids. Germline loops: CDR1 SGHRS, CDR2 YFSETQ. As DNA, the CDR3 is TGCGCCAGCAGCCAGGACGCCAGGGGGGTCGCGGACACTGAAGCTTTCTTT. The encoded protein is CASSQDARGVADTEAFF.

V gene TRBV2 combines with J gene TRBJ1-5; D ambiguous. Germline CDR1 SNHLY, CDR2 FYNNEI. CDR3 length: 17 amino acids. Deletions cut 5 bases from V and 0 bases from J, with 17 bases between. The CDR3 loop is CASSRTVQSYSNQPQHF. The CDR3 DNA follows: TGTGCCAGCAGTCGTACTGTACAGAGTTATAGCAATCAGCCCCAGCATTTT.

The rearrangement uses TRBV11-3 and TRBJ2-1, with D unclear. This CDR3 comprises 14 residues. Germline CDR1 is SGHNT and CDR2 is YENEEA. With 5 bases removed from V and 8 bases from J, the gap between germline ends came to 16 bases. The CDR3 DNA sequence: TGTGCCAGCAGCGCCCGGTCCCTTTCCGATGAGCAGTTCTTC. Amino acid sequence: CASSARSLSDEQFF.

This clone was counted only a few times. This chain connects TRBV27 to TRBJ2-3; D may be TRBD1 (5 bases). The CDR3 has 15 amino acids. Trimming left V 2 bases short and J 0 bases short, with 9 bases between. Germline CDR1 reads MNHEY; CDR2 reads SMNVEV (reference sequence). In DNA, the CDR3 is TGTGCCAGCAGTTTAAGGGGTTATAGCACAGATACGCAGTATTTT. Residues: CASSLRGYSTDTQYF.

The genes are TRBV6-1 and TRBJ1-3; D possibly corresponds to TRBD1 (6 bases). This CDR3 comprises 15 residues. V was pared by 6 bases and J by 0 bases, with 12 bases between. The germline V gene has CDR1 MNHNS and CDR2 SASEGT. CDR3 DNA sequence: TGTGCCAGCAGGCAGAGACAGGACTCTGGAAACACCATATATTTT. Its protein product is CASRQRQDSGNTIYF.

The rearrangement links TRBV7-2 to TRBJ1-2, with TRBD1 matching over 8 bases. The ends lost 0 bases at V and 2 bases at J; junction bases unmatched: 2. The germline gives CDR1 SGHTA, CDR2 FQGNSA. This CDR3 has 15 residues. The CDR3 reads CASSLATGANYGYTF. CDR3 DNA sequence: TGTGCCAGCAGCTTAGCGACAGGGGCCAACTATGGCTACACCTTC.

J is TRBJ1-2 and V is TRBV19; D gene unclear. Germline V lookup: CDR1 LNHDA, CDR2 SQIVND (reference sequence). The CDR3 consists of 12 residues. V dropped 3 bases and J dropped 8 bases, with 10 bases sitting between them. The CDR3 DNA reads TGTGCCAGTAGTATCGGGAGTTGGGGCTACACCTTC. Translation gives CASSIGSWGYTF.

To note about this clone: The sample contains more than one DNA sequence encoding this CDR3. The rearrangement joins TRBV28 to TRBJ2-3, with a weak D call TRBD2 (7 bases). V lost 6 bases and J lost 2, with 12 bases in between. The CDR3 is 14 amino acids. From germline, CDR1 is MDHEN and CDR2 SYDVKM. The CDR3 DNA reads as TGTGCCAGCAGCCCTGGGGGGGCCACAGATACGCAGTATTTT. Translating gives CASSPGGATDTQYF.

The chain carries TRBV29-1 and TRBJ2-7, with TRBD2 identical over 8 bases. Germline CDR1 SQVTM, CDR2 ANQGSEA. With V trimmed by 4 bases and J by 3 bases, 2 bases remained unmatched. This CDR3 is built from 12 residues. In nucleotides, the CDR3 is TGCAGCGTTGCCACTAGCGGCTACGAGCAGTACTTC. Protein sequence: CSVATSGYEQYF.

The V and J genes are TRBV28 and TRBJ2-3; 7 positions match TRBD2. Germline assignment: CDR1 MDHEN and CDR2 SYDVKM. This CDR3 has 17 residues. V lost 4 bases to trimming and J lost 0 bases; unmatched junction nucleotides: 10. The CDR3 loop is CASSSPSGATSTDTQYF. Written as DNA, the CDR3 is TGTGCCAGCAGTTCACCTAGCGGTGCTACTAGCACAGATACGCAGTATTTT. Filled out from reference TRBV28 and TRBJ2-3, the complete variable domain reads DVKVTQSSRYLVKRTGEKVFLECVQDMDHENMFWYRQDPGLGLRLIYFSYDVKMKEKGDIPEGYSVSREKKERFSLILESASTNQTSMYLCASSSPSGATSTDTQYFGPGTRLTVL.

V usage is TRBV27 and J usage is TRBJ1-6, with TRBD1 matching 9 bases. The CDR3 extends over 18 amino acids. CDR1 and CDR2 (germline): MNHEY, SMNVEV (reference sequence). V gave up 4 bases and J gave up 5 bases; unmatched junction bases: 12. The DNA of the CDR3 is TGTGCCAGCAGTTCCCTTGCCGGGACAGGGCTCCATAATTCACCCCTCCACTTT. Translated, it gives CASSSLAGTGLHNSPLHF.

The genes are TRBV19 and TRBJ1-1; D is perhaps TRBD1 (6 bases). The V and J ends lost 6 bases and 5 bases respectively, with 19 bases between them. This CDR3 region has 15 residues. In germline, CDR1 is LNHDA, CDR2 SQIVND (reference sequence). The CDR3 region is CASRDPGGHGTEAFF. CDR3 DNA: TGTGCCAGTAGAGATCCCGGGGGGCATGGAACTGAAGCTTTCTTT.

CDR3 protein: CASSHQTYEQYF. The CDR3 nucleotides are TGTGCCAGCAGCCACCAGACCTACGAGCAGTACTTC. This chain uses TRBV14 with TRBJ2-7; D not resolved. The CDR3 extends over 12 amino acids. Germline CDR1 reads SGHDN; CDR2 reads FVKESK. V shed 3 bases and J shed 2 bases, with 5 bases lying between them.

This clone was seen a single time. The chain recombines TRBV6-1 with TRBJ1-3; D gene ambiguous. This CDR3 spans 13 amino acids. Germline CDR1 and CDR2: MNHNS and SASEGT. The V end lost 6 bases, the J end lost 0 bases, and 6 bases lay between the germline ends. CDR3 coding DNA: TGTGCCAGCAGGTCCATCTCTGGAAACACCATATATTTT. It codes for CASRSISGNTIYF.

The V call is TRBV6-1, the J call TRBJ1-5, with 8 bases identical to TRBD1. This CDR3 contains 16 residues. The germline CDR1 and CDR2 sequences are MNHNS and SASEGT. V trimming: 4 bases; J trimming: 4 bases; junction bases outside the gene matches: 9. The CDR3 region has the DNA TGTGCCAGCAGTGGCAACCAGGGGGCGCGTAATCAGCCCCAGCATTTT. Protein: CASSGNQGARNQPQHF.

The chain combines TRBV7-8 with TRBJ1-4; 8 bases line up with TRBD1. This CDR3 spans 14 amino acids. V lost 6 bases, J lost 7 bases, and 7 bases stayed unmatched. Germline assignment: CDR1 SGHVS and CDR2 FQNEAQ. The CDR3 region is CASSNRGSGEKLFF. The DNA for the CDR3 is TGTGCCAGCAGTAACAGGGGGTCGGGTGAAAAACTGTTTTTT.

In its sample, this clone was seen a few times. This chain uses TRBV19 with TRBJ1-4; no firm D call. The CDR3 has 14 amino acids. Germline CDR1 reads LNHDA; CDR2 reads SQIVND (reference sequence). Trimming removed 3 bases at V and 8 bases at J, with 13 bases between. The CDR3 DNA follows: TGTGCCAGTAGTATCGCGGAACTCCCAGAAAAACTGTTTTTT. Translated: CASSIAELPEKLFF.

CDR3 sequence reads: CASSPPGGGDEQFF. CDR3 DNA sequence: TGTGCCAGCAGCCCCCCCGGGGGGGGCGATGAGCAGTTCTTC. V is TRBV7-9 and J is TRBJ2-1; 8 bases line up with TRBD2. The CDR3 has 14 amino acids. The ends lost 5 bases at V and 8 bases at J; junction bases unmatched: 8. Germline V gene lookup returns CDR1 SEHNR and CDR2 FQNEAQ (reference sequence).

J is TRBJ2-1 and V is TRBV27; D call uncertain. CDR1 MNHEY and CDR2 SMNVEV come from the germline V gene (reference sequence). There are 12 residues in the CDR3. Trimming left V 0 bases short and J 10 bases short, with 7 bases between. The CDR3 sequence: CASSLSGREQFF. CDR3 nucleotide sequence: TGTGCCAGCAGTTTATCAGGCAGGGAGCAGTTCTTC.

This clone was counted between two and nine times. Germline is not matched at one junction end, which may reflect a read error. The genes are TRBV7-9 and TRBJ2-3; 12 bases map to TRBD2. This CDR3 spans 16 amino acids. Per the germline V gene, CDR1 is SEHNR and CDR2 is FQNEAQ (reference sequence). CDR3 bases: TGTTCCAGCAGCTTACTAGCGGGGGGCTTCACAGATACGCAGTATTTT. Protein: CSSSLLAGGFTDTQYF. The whole variable domain, filled in from reference TRBV7-9 and TRBJ2-3, reads DTGVSQNPRHKITKRGQNVTFRCDPISEHNRLYWYRQTLGQGPEFLTYFQNEAQLEKSRLLSDRFSAERPKGSFSTLEIQRTEQGDSAMYLCSSSLLAGGFTDTQYFGPGTRLTVL.